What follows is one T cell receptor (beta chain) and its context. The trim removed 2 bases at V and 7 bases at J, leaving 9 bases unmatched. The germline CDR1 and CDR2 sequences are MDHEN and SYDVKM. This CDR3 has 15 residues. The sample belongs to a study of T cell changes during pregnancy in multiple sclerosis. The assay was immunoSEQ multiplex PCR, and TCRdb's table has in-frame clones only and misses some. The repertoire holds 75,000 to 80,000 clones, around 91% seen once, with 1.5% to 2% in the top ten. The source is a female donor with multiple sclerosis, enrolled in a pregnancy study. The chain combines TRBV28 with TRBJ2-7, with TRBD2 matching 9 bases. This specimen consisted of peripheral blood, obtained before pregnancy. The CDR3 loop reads CASSLGALAGREQYF. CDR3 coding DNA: TGTGCCAGCAGTTTAGGGGCGCTAGCGGGGCGGGAGCAGTACTTC.